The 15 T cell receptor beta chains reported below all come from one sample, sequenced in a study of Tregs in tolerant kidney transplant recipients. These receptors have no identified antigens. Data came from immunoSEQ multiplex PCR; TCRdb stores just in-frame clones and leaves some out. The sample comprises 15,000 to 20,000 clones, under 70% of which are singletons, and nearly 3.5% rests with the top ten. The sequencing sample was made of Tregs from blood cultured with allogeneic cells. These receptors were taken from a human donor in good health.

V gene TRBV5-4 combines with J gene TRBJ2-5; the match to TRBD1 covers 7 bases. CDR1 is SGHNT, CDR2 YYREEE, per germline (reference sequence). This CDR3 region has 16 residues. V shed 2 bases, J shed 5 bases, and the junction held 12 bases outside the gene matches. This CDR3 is CASSLVPGQPGETQYF. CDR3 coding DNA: TGTGCCAGCAGCTTAGTACCGGGACAGCCAGGGGAGACCCAGTACTTC. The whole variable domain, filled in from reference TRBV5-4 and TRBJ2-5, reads ETGVTQSPTHLIKTRGQQVTLRCSSQSGHNTVSWYQQALGQGPQFIFQYYREEENGRGNFPPRFSGLQFPNYSSELNVNALELDDSALYLCASSLVPGQPGETQYFGPGTRLLVL.

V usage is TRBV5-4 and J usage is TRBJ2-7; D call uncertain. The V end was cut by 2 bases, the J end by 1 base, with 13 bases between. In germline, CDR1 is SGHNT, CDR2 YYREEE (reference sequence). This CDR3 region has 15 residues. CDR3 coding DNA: TGTGCCAGCAGCTTCGGGCACCCGGATTCCTACGAGCAGTACTTC. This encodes CASSFGHPDSYEQYF. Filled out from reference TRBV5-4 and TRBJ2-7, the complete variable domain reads ETGVTQSPTHLIKTRGQQVTLRCSSQSGHNTVSWYQQALGQGPQFIFQYYREEENGRGNFPPRFSGLQFPNYSSELNVNALELDDSALYLCASSFGHPDSYEQYFGPGTRLTVT.

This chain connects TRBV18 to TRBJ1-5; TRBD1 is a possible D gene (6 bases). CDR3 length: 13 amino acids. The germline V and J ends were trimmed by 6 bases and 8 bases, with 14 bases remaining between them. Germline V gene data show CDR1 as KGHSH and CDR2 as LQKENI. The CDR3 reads CASSGGGGKPQHF. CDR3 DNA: TGTGCCAGCTCCGGAGGGGGAGGAAAGCCCCAGCATTTT. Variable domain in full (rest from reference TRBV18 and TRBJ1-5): NAGVMQNPRHLVRRRGQEARLRCSPMKGHSHVYWYRQLPEEGLKFMVYLQKENIIDESGMPKERFSAEFPKEGPSILRIQQVVRGDSAAYFCASSGGGGKPQHFGDGTRLSIL.

The CDR3 nucleotides are TGCAGCGTCCTCCGGGACAGGGGCTCCTACGAGCAGTACTTC. Amino acid sequence: CSVLRDRGSYEQYF. V and J are TRBV29-1 and TRBJ2-7, with 10 bases fitting TRBD1. CDR3 size: 14 residues. Germline CDR1 and CDR2: SQVTM and ANQGSEA. J lost 0 bases, V lost 6 bases, and 5 bases had no gene match.

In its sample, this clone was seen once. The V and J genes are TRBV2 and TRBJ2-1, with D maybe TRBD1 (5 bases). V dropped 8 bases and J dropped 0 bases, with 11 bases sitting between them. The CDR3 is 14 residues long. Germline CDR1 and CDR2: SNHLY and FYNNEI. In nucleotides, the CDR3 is TGTGCCAGCCAAAGGGGAAGCTCCTACAATGAGCAGTTCTTC. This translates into CASQRGSSYNEQFF. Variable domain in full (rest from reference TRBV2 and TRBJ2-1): EPEVTQTPSHQVTQMGQEVILRCVPISNHLYFYWYRQILGQKVEFLVSFYNNEISEKSEIFDDQFSVERPDGSNFTLKIRSTKLEDSAMYFCASQRGSSYNEQFFGPGTRLTVL.

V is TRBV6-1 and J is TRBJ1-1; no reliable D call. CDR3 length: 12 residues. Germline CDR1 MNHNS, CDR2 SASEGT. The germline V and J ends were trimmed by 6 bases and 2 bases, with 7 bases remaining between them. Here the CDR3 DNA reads TGTGCCAGCAGGGCAGCCAACACTGAAGCTTTCTTT. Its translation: CASRAANTEAFF.

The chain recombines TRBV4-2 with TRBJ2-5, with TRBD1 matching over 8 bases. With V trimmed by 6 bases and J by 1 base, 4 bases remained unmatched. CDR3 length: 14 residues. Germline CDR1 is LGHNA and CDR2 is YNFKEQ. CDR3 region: CASSRTGSQETQYF. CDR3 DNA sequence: TGTGCCAGCAGTAGGACAGGGTCCCAAGAGACCCAGTACTTC.

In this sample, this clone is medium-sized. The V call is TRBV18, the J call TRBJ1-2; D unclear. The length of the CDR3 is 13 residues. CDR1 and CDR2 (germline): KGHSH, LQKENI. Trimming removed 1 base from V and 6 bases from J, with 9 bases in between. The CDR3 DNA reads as TGTGCCAGCTCACCACGAACAGCCCATGGCTACACCTTC. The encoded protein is CASSPRTAHGYTF.

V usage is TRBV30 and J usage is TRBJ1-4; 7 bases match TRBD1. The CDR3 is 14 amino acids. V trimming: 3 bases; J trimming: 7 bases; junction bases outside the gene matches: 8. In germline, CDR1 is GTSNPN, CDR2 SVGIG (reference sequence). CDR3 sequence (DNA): TGTGCCTGGAGAAGACAGGGAAGAGGTGAAAAACTGTTTTTT. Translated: CAWRRQGRGEKLFF.

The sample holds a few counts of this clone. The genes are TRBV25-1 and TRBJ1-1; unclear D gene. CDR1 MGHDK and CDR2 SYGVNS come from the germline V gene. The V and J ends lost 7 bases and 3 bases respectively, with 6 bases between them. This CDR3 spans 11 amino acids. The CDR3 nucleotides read TGTGCCAGCACCGGGCACACTGAAGCTTTCTTT. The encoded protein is CASTGHTEAFF.

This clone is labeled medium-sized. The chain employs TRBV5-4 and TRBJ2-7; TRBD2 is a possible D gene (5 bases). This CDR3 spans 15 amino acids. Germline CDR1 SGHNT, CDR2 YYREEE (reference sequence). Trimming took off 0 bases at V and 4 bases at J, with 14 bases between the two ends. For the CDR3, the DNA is TGTGCCAGCAGCTTGGGGCTAGCAAGTGTTTACGAGCAGTACTTC. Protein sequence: CASSLGLASVYEQYF.

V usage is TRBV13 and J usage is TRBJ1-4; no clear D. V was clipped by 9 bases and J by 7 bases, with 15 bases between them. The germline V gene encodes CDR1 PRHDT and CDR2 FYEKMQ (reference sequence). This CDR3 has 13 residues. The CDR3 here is CASKSMRSEKLFF. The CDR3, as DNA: TGTGCCAGTAAGAGTATGAGAAGTGAAAAACTGTTTTTT.

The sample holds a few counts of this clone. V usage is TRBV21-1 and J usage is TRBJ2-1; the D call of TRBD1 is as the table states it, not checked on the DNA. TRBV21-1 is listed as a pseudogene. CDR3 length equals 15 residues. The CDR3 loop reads CASSPGTPTYNEQFF. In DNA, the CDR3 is TGTGCCAGCAGCCCTGGGACACCTACCTACAATGAGCAGTTCTTC.

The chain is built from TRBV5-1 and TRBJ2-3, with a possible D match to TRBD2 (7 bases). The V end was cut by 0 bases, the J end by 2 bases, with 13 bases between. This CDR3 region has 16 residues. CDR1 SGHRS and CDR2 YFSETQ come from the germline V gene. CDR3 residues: CASSLVREGVTDTQYF. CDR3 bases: TGCGCCAGCAGCTTGGTCAGGGAGGGGGTCACAGATACGCAGTATTTT.

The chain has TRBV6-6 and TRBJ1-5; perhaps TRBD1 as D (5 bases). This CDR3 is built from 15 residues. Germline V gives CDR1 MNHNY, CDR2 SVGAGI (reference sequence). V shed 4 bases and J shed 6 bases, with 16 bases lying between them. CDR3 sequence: CASSSTGLPGQPQHF. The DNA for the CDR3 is TGTGCCAGCAGTTCTACAGGACTCCCCGGTCAGCCCCAGCATTTT.